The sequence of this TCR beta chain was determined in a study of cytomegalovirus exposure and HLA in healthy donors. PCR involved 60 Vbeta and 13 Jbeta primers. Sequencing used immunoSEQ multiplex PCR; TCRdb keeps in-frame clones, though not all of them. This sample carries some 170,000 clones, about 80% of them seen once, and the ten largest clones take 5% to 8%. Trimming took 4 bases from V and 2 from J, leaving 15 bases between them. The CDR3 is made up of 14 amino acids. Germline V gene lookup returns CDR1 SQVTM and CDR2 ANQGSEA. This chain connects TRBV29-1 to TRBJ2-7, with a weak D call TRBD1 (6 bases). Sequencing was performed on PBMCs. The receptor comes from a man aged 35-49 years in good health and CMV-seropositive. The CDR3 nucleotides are TGCAGCGTTGGAGGGGGTTACAGTACCTACGAGCAGTACTTC. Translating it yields CSVGGGYSTYEQYF.